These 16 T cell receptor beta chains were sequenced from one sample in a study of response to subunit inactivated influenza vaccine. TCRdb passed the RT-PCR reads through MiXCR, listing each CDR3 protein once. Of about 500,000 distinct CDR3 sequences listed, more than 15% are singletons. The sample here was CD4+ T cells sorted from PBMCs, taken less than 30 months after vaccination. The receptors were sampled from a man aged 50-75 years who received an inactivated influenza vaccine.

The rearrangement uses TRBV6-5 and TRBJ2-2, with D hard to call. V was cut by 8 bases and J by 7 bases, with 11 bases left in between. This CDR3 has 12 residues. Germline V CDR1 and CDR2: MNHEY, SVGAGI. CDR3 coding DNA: TGTGCCAGCCGTTGGTGGGACGGGGAGCTGTTTTTT. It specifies CASRWWDGELFF.

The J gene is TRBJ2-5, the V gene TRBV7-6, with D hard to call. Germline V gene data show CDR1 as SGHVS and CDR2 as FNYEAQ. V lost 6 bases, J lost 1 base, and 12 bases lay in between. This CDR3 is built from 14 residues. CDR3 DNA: TGTGCCAGCAGTCAGACGACTCTCCAAGAGACCCAGTACTTC. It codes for CASSQTTLQETQYF.

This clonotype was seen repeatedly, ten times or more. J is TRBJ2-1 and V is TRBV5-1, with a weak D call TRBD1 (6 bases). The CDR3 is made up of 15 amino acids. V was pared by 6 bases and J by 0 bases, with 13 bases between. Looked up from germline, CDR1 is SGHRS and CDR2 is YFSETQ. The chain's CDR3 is CASIPVGGSYNEQFF. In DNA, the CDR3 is TGCGCCAGCATCCCCGTAGGGGGCTCCTACAATGAGCAGTTCTTC.

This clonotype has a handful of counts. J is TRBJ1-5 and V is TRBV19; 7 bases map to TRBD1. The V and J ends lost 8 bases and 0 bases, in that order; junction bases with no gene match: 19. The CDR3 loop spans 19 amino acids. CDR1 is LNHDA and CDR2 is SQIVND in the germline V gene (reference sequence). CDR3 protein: CASALLSGTAGYSNQPQHF. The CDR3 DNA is TGTGCCAGTGCCCTCCTCTCCGGGACAGCAGGCTATAGCAATCAGCCCCAGCATTTT.

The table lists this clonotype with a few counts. CDR3 amino acids: CASTREGAPEAFF. In DNA, the CDR3 is TGTGCCAGCACCCGGGAGGGGGCACCTGAAGCTTTCTTT. The chain links TRBV6-1 to TRBJ1-1; 7 nucleotides agree with TRBD1. V lost 7 bases to trimming and J lost 6 bases; unmatched junction nucleotides: 8. This CDR3 is built from 13 residues. In germline, CDR1 is MNHNS, CDR2 SASEGT.

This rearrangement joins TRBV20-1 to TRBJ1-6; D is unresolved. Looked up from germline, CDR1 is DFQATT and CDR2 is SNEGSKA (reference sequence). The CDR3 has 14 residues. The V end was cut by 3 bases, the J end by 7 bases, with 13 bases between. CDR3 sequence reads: CSARSEFGNSPLHF. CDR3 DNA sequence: TGCAGTGCTAGGAGTGAGTTTGGGAATTCACCCCTCCACTTT.

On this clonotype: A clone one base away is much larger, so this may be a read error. This CDR3 is CASSLETGAKYF. The CDR3, as DNA: TGTGCCAGCAGCTTAGAGACCGGCGCCAAGTACTTC. This chain connects TRBV7-2 to TRBJ2-5; D remains ambiguous. With 1 base removed from V and 12 bases from J, the gap between germline ends came to 12 bases. The germline V gene has CDR1 SGHTA and CDR2 FQGNSA. The CDR3 has 12 residues.

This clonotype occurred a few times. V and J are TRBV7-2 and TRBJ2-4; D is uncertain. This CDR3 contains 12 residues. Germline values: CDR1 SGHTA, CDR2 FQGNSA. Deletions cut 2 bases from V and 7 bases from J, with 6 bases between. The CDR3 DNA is TGTGCCAGCAGCTTACTGGGGAACATTCAGTACTTC. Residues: CASSLLGNIQYF.

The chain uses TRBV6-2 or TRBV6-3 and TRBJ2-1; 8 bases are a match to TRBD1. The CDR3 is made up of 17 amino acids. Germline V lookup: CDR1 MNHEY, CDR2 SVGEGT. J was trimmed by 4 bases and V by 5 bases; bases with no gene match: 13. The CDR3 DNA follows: TGTGCCAGCAGTCTAACGAGAGGACAGGGATCTTACAATGAGCAGTTCTTC. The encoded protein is CASSLTRGQGSYNEQFF.

In nucleotides, the CDR3 is TGCAGTGCCCAGGTCGCGGGGCTGGTCTATGGCTACACCTTC. Protein: CSAQVAGLVYGYTF. This sequence joins TRBV20-1 and TRBJ1-2; a possible D gene is TRBD1 (5 bases). CDR3 length: 14 amino acids. Trimming pared 6 bases from V and 4 bases from J, leaving 18 bases between. The germline V gene has CDR1 DFQATT and CDR2 SNEGSKA (reference sequence).

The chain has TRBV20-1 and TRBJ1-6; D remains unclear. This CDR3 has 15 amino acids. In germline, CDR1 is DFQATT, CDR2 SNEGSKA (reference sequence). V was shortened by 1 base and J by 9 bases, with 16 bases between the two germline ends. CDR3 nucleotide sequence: TGCAGTGCTAGAGTGGAGCGGGCAGGTTTTTCACCCCTCCACTTT. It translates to CSARVERAGFSPLHF.

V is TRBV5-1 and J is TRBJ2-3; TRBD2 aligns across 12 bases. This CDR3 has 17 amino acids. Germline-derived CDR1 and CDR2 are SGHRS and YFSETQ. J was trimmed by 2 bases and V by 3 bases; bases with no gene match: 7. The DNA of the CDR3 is TGCGCCAGCAGCTCGCGGACTAGCGGGGACCTCACAGATACGCAGTATTTT. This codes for CASSSRTSGDLTDTQYF.

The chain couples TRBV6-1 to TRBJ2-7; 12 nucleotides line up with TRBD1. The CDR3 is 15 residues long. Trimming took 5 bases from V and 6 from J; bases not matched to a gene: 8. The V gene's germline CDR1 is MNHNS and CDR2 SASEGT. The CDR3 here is CASSTSGTGGSEQYF. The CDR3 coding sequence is TGTGCCAGCAGTACATCCGGGACAGGGGGCAGCGAGCAGTACTTC.

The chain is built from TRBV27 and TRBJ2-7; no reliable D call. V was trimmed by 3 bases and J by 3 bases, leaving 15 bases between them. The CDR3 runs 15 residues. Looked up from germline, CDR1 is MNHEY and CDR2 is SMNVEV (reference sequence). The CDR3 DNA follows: TGTGCCAGCAGTTTGTCGCCACGGTCGGTCTACGAGCAGTACTTC. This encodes CASSLSPRSVYEQYF.

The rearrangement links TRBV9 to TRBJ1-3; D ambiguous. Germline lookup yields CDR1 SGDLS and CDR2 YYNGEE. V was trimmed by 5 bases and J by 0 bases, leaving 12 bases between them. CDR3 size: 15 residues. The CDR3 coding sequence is TGTGCCAGCAGTGAGACGGACTCCTCTGGAAACACCATATATTTT. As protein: CASSETDSSGNTIYF.

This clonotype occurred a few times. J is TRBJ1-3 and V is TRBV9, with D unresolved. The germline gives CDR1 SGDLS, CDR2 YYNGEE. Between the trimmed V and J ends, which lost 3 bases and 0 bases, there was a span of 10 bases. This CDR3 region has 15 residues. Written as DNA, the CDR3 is TGTGCCAGCAGCGCGGACGGAATCTCTGGAAACACCATATATTTT. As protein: CASSADGISGNTIYF.